A single sample gave rise to the 27 T cell receptor beta chains below, sequenced in a study of T-cell memory formation after mild COVID-19. Using its own MiXCR run on the 5' RACE reads, TCRdb lists one record per CDR3 protein. The table lists around 300,000 distinct CDR3 sequences, approximately 19% of them singletons. The sample comprised PBMCs or a T cell subset sorted from them (not recorded which). These receptor sequences come from a man aged 18-30 years who had mild COVID-19 (a few samples of this study predate the infection). Cell type and time point are not known.

This chain uses TRBV4-3 with TRBJ1-6, with TRBD1 identical over 7 bases. Germline-derived CDR1 and CDR2 are LGHNA and YSLEER. Unmatched junction bases numbered 18, after V lost 0 bases and J lost 10 bases. The CDR3 has 19 residues. CDR3 protein: CASSQDRDSLDRSGSPLHF. CDR3 bases: TGCGCCAGCAGCCAAGATCGTGACTCATTGGACAGGTCTGGATCACCCCTCCACTTT.

This clonotype has only a few counts. The rearrangement uses TRBV20-1 and TRBJ2-3, with D perhaps TRBD2 (7 bases). Germline lookup yields CDR1 DFQATT and CDR2 SNEGSKA (reference sequence). The CDR3 has 15 residues. V lost 0 bases and J lost 6, with 16 bases in between. CDR3 nucleotides: TGCAGTGCTAGAGATTCCCGGGGGGCACCCGATACGCAGTATTTT. This encodes CSARDSRGAPDTQYF.

The chain carries TRBV7-9 and TRBJ2-1, with TRBD2 as a possible D gene (5 bases). The CDR3 runs 14 residues. Germline V gene data show CDR1 as SEHNR and CDR2 as FQNEAQ (reference sequence). Trimming took 5 bases from V and 5 from J, leaving 13 bases between them. CDR3 sequence: CASSKTNNHNEQFF. The CDR3 DNA follows: TGTGCCAGCAGCAAGACTAACAACCACAATGAGCAGTTCTTC.

This clonotype was detected a few times. This chain joins TRBV19 and TRBJ1-2; D not resolved. Per germline, CDR1 LNHDA and CDR2 SQIVND (reference sequence). V was shortened by 6 bases and J by 0 bases, with 14 bases between the two germline ends. The CDR3 runs to 15 residues. The CDR3 here is CASSPFSNPNYGYTF. DNA of the CDR3: TGTGCCAGTAGCCCATTCTCCAACCCTAACTATGGCTACACCTTC.

This clonotype appeared a few times. V is TRBV3-1 and J is TRBJ1-5; no definite D call. There are 13 residues in the CDR3. The ends were cut back, 0 bases at V and 4 bases at J, with 4 bases in the middle. The germline V gene has CDR1 LGHDT and CDR2 YNNKEL (reference sequence). The CDR3 DNA sequence: TGTGCCAGCAGCCAAGATTTAAATCAGCCCCAGCATTTT. Its translation is CASSQDLNQPQHF.

CDR3: CASSEAGGLGQYF. DNA of the CDR3: TGTGCCAGCAGCGAAGCGGGCGGCCTTGGGCAGTACTTC. The chain is built from TRBV7-3 and TRBJ2-7; D might be TRBD2 (6 bases). V lost 5 bases to trimming and J lost 9 bases, with 17 bases between them. The CDR3 runs to 13 residues. Germline CDR1 and CDR2: SGHTA and FQGTGA.

The V and J genes are TRBV3-1 and TRBJ1-1, with TRBD1 as a possible D gene (5 bases). CDR1 is LGHDT and CDR2 is YNNKEL in the germline V gene (reference sequence). V was cut by 6 bases and J by 2 bases, with 13 bases left in between. The CDR3 length is 14 residues. CDR3 loop: CASSFGHFNTEAFF. The CDR3 DNA reads TGTGCCAGCAGTTTCGGACATTTTAACACTGAAGCTTTCTTT.

The chain couples TRBV4-3 to TRBJ1-1; the match to TRBD1 covers 7 bases. CDR1 and CDR2 (germline): LGHNA, YSLEER. The CDR3 contains 14 residues. Unmatched junction bases numbered 2, after V lost 3 bases and J lost 1 base. DNA of the CDR3: TGCGCCAGCAGCCATCACAGGGGGAACACTGAAGCTTTCTTT. Translation: CASSHHRGNTEAFF.

V is TRBV2 and J is TRBJ1-2, with D perhaps TRBD1 (5 bases). Germline assignment: CDR1 SNHLY and CDR2 FYNNEI. Trimming removed 1 base at V and 4 bases at J, with 10 bases between. The CDR3 has 14 residues. The CDR3 here is CASSEEGAGYGYTF. CDR3 in DNA: TGTGCCAGCAGTGAAGAAGGGGCGGGCTATGGCTACACCTTC. The full variable domain, with the rest looked up from reference TRBV2 and TRBJ1-2, is EPEVTQTPSHQVTQMGQEVILRCVPISNHLYFYWYRQILGQKVEFLVSFYNNEISEKSEIFDDQFSVERPDGSNFTLKIRSTKLEDSAMYFCASSEEGAGYGYTFGSGTRLTVV.

The chain combines TRBV5-1 with TRBJ2-7; possibly TRBD2 for D (5 bases). The CDR3 consists of 13 residues. The germline gives CDR1 SGHRS, CDR2 YFSETQ. Between the trimmed V and J ends, which lost 4 bases and 4 bases, there was a span of 12 bases. The DNA of the CDR3 is TGCGCCAGCAGCCTCCGGGGAAATTACGAGCAGTACTTC. Protein: CASSLRGNYEQYF.

The rearrangement links TRBV7-2 to TRBJ2-2; 8 bases fit TRBD2. CDR1 is SGHTA and CDR2 is FQGNSA in the germline V gene. With V trimmed by 7 bases and J by 1 base, 5 bases remained unmatched. This CDR3 region has 15 residues. CDR3 DNA: TGTGCCAGCACCAAGCTAGCGGGGAACACCGGGGAGCTGTTTTTT. Amino acid sequence: CASTKLAGNTGELFF.

The table lists this clonotype with a few counts. V usage is TRBV4-3 and J usage is TRBJ2-3; TRBD1 might be the D (6 bases). The CDR3 is made up of 15 amino acids. Trimming removed 1 base at V and 3 bases at J, with 11 bases between. Per the germline V gene, CDR1 is LGHNA and CDR2 is YSLEER. The CDR3 DNA follows: TGCGCCAGCAGCCAAGTCAGGGGAAGTACAGATACGCAGTATTTT. Its protein product is CASSQVRGSTDTQYF.

This clonotype was observed a few times. The chain has TRBV6-1 and TRBJ2-7, with 8 bases matching TRBD1. Trimming at V came to 6 bases and at J to 0 bases, leaving 10 bases not matched to a gene. Looked up from germline, CDR1 is MNHNS and CDR2 is SASEGT. The CDR3 sequence is 16 residues long. The CDR3 region has the DNA TGTGCCAGCAGGGCCGGACAGGGTTTAAGCTCCTACGAGCAGTACTTC. This translates into CASRAGQGLSSYEQYF.

The rearrangement links TRBV6-2 or TRBV6-3 to TRBJ2-2, with D possibly being TRBD2 (6 bases). The length of the CDR3 is 17 residues. The germline CDR1 and CDR2 sequences are MNHEY and SVGEGT. The ends were cut back, 2 bases at V and 2 bases at J, with 15 bases in the middle. The CDR3 loop is CASSYTPGTPNTGELFF. Written as DNA, the CDR3 is TGTGCCAGCAGTTACACCCCCGGGACTCCAAACACCGGGGAGCTGTTTTTT.

CDR3 DNA sequence: TGTGCCAGCAGTCGTACCCGGGACAGCTACGAGCAGTACGTC. Its protein is CASSRTRDSYEQYV. The J gene is TRBJ2-7, the V gene TRBV6-5, with 7 bases identical to TRBD1. J was trimmed by 3 bases and V by 5 bases; bases with no gene match: 7. The CDR3 contains 14 residues. CDR1 and CDR2 (germline): MNHEY, SVGAGI.

The chain couples TRBV20-1 to TRBJ2-1, with 10 bases aligning to TRBD2. The germline V gene encodes CDR1 DFQATT and CDR2 SNEGSKA (reference sequence). CDR3 length: 15 amino acids. J was trimmed by 5 bases and V by 5 bases; bases with no gene match: 9. The CDR3 DNA reads as TGCAGTGCTGGGGCGGTAGCGGGGGGCCACAATGAGCAGTTCTTC. As protein: CSAGAVAGGHNEQFF.

J is TRBJ1-4 and V is TRBV5-1; 7 bases align to TRBD1. The CDR3 extends over 14 amino acids. J gave up 5 bases and V 4 bases, and 5 bases lay outside the gene matches. Germline CDR1 reads SGHRS; CDR2 reads YFSETQ. CDR3 sequence reads: CASSLGTANEKLFF. The CDR3 DNA reads as TGCGCCAGCAGCCTCGGGACAGCGAATGAAAAACTGTTTTTT.

The chain employs TRBV6-4 and TRBJ1-1, with a weak D call TRBD1 (6 bases). This CDR3 spans 14 amino acids. The V and J ends lost 4 bases and 7 bases respectively, with 16 bases between them. Germline V lookup: CDR1 MRHNA, CDR2 SNTAGT. The CDR3 DNA is TGTGCCAGCAGTGCCCTCGGGGGGCGGAGTGAAGCTTTCTTT. Encoded protein: CASSALGGRSEAFF.

This clonotype was seen a handful of times. The chain carries TRBV5-1 and TRBJ2-5; 7 nucleotides match TRBD1. This CDR3 contains 17 residues. Losses at the gene ends were 0 bases for V and 4 bases for J; bases not matched to a gene: 12. Germline lookup yields CDR1 SGHRS and CDR2 YFSETQ. The CDR3 sequence: CASSLGIDRADRETQYF. The CDR3 coding sequence is TGCGCCAGCAGCTTGGGGATAGACAGGGCTGACCGAGAGACCCAGTACTTC.

The chain couples TRBV15 to TRBJ2-7; 8 bases fit TRBD1. The CDR3 extends over 15 amino acids. V was pared by 5 bases and J by 4 bases, with 10 bases of the junction left unmatched. CDR1 LNHNV and CDR2 YYDKDF come from the germline V gene (reference sequence). In nucleotides, the CDR3 is TGTGCCACCAGCGGCCCGGGACAGGACAAATACGAGCAGTACTTC. Its protein is CATSGPGQDKYEQYF.

The chain uses TRBV27 and TRBJ1-2; TRBD1 might be the D (5 bases). The germline V and J ends were trimmed by 6 bases and 3 bases, with 8 bases remaining between them. CDR3 size: 12 residues. Germline V gene data show CDR1 as MNHEY and CDR2 as SMNVEV (reference sequence). The CDR3 sequence: CASRGDYYGYTF. In nucleotides, the CDR3 is TGTGCCAGCAGGGGGGACTACTATGGCTACACCTTC.

This clonotype was recorded a few times. The rearrangement links TRBV24-1 to TRBJ1-5; D call uncertain. CDR3 length equals 14 residues. CDR1 is KGHDR and CDR2 is SFDVKD in the germline V gene. With 6 bases removed from V and 8 bases from J, the gap between germline ends came to 16 bases. The CDR3 bases are TGTGCCACCAGTACATCTTCCGGGATTGAGCCCCAGCATTTT. Translating it yields CATSTSSGIEPQHF.

The chain links TRBV10-3 to TRBJ1-2, with D maybe TRBD1 (5 bases). This CDR3 region has 14 residues. Germline V gene sequence: CDR1 ENHRY, CDR2 SYGVKD. CDR3 in amino acids: CAVAGKREEGHYTF. The DNA of the CDR3 is TGTGCGGTGGCAGGGAAACGAGAGGAGGGTCACTACACCTTC.

This clonotype was observed at least ten times. The V and J genes are TRBV7-9 and TRBJ2-3, with TRBD2 identical over 10 bases. The CDR3 contains 16 residues. Losses at the gene ends were 5 bases for V and 4 bases for J; bases not matched to a gene: 9. CDR1 and CDR2 from the germline V gene are SEHNR and FQNEAQ (reference sequence). The CDR3 DNA reads as TGTGCCAGCAGCCCATGGGTAGCGGGGGGTCCAGATACGCAGTATTTT. This codes for CASSPWVAGGPDTQYF.

This chain uses TRBV5-1 with TRBJ2-5, with D possibly TRBD2 on 7 matching bases. Germline V gives CDR1 SGHRS, CDR2 YFSETQ. The CDR3 runs 16 residues. V was cut by 3 bases and J by 1 base, with 16 bases left in between. The CDR3 DNA reads as TGCGCCAGCAGCTGGGGGGGGGCTAGCGGCCAAGAGACCCAGTACTTC. Translated: CASSWGGASGQETQYF.

The chain recombines TRBV5-6 with TRBJ2-1, with TRBD2 matching over 8 bases. The germline V gene has CDR1 SGHDT and CDR2 YYEEEE. This CDR3 has 16 residues. Losses at the gene ends were 0 bases for V and 4 bases for J; bases not matched to a gene: 6. The CDR3 is CASSLGGAGAYNEQFF. As DNA, the CDR3 is TGTGCCAGCAGCTTGGGTGGAGCGGGGGCATACAATGAGCAGTTCTTC.

This clonotype occurred many times. The chain joins TRBV29-1 to TRBJ2-3; TRBD1 matches at 7 bases. V dropped 7 bases and J dropped 2; count of bases not matched to a gene: 15. From germline, CDR1 is SQVTM and CDR2 ANQGSEA. This CDR3 is 16 amino acids long. This CDR3 is CSAYYSDRRITDTQYF. In DNA form, the CDR3 reads TGCAGCGCCTACTATTCGGACAGGAGGATCACAGATACGCAGTATTTT.